This TCR beta chain was captured by sequencing in a study of cytomegalovirus exposure and HLA in healthy donors. The PCR ran on 60 Vbeta and 13 Jbeta primers. TCRdb's table, derived via immunoSEQ multiplex PCR, lists solely in-frame clones and lacks some. The sample holds 160,000 or so clones; roughly four fifths are singletons and the top ten take about 3.8%. This clone came up once. Germline V CDR1 and CDR2: SGHRS, YFSETQ. Trimming took off 7 bases at V and 0 bases at J, with 12 bases between the two ends. There are 14 residues in the CDR3. Sequenced: PBMCs. The V gene is TRBV5-1, the J gene TRBJ2-3; perhaps TRBD2 as D (6 bases). This clonotype was sampled from a man aged 50 or older in good health and CMV-seropositive. CDR3 coding DNA: TGCGCCAGCCACTCGGGGGTCAGCACAGATACGCAGTATTTT. Protein: CASHSGVSTDTQYF.